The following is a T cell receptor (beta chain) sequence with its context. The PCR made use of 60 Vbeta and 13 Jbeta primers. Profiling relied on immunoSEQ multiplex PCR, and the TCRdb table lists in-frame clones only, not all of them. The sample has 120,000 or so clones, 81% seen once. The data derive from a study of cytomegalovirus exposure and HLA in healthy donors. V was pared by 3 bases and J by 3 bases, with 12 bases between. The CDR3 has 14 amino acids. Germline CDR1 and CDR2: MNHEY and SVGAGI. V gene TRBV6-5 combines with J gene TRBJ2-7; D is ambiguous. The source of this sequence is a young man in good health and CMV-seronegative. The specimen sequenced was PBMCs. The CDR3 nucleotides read TGTGCCAGCAGTTATGAGCCGAGAGGCTACGAGCAGTACTTC. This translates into CASSYEPRGYEQYF.